A selection of T cell receptor beta chains follows, all from one sample in a study of blood T cell repertoires in COVID-19. TCRdb keeps only in-frame clones here, not all; method: immunoSEQ multiplex PCR. The data contain 150,000 to 200,000 clones, over 70% of them singletons. Sequencing used PBMCs or T cells enriched from blood (not recorded which). Receptor source: a man aged 50 to 60 who had recovered from COVID-19. The CDR3 runs from the conserved cysteine through the conserved F or W. The D gene is left open where the match is weak. Only some rows state a clone size, as once, few, many or a class for expanded clones.

d_call j_call v_call clone_size cdr3_aa cdr3_nt
- TRBJ2-5 TRBV3-1/TRBV3-2 few CASSQSARETQYF TGTGCCAGCAGCCAATCCGCGCGGGAGACCCAGTACTTC
TRBD1 TRBJ2-7 TRBV7-2 - CASSPGTGGSEQYF TGTGCCAGCAGCCCTGGGACAGGGGGCAGCGAGCAGTACTTC
TRBD1 TRBJ1-2 TRBV3-1/TRBV3-2 - CASSQDRTGFNYGYTF TGTGCCAGCAGCCAAGACAGGACAGGTTTTAACTATGGCTACACCTTC
- TRBJ2-7 TRBV21-1 - CASSTPGIYEQYF TGTGCCAGCAGTACCCCGGGGATCTACGAGCAGTACTTC
- TRBJ1-2 TRBV30 - CAWSEGGSGNYGYTF TGTGCCTGGAGTGAGGGGGGGTCAGGGAACTATGGCTACACCTTC
- TRBJ1-2 TRBV19 - CASSMAAGSGGYTF TGTGCCAGTAGTATGGCGGCGGGATCGGGAGGCTACACCTTC
TRBD1 TRBJ2-1 TRBV18 - CASSRVGGQGENEQFF TGTGCCAGCTCACGGGTAGGCGGACAGGGGGAGAATGAGCAGTTCTTC
TRBD2 TRBJ2-5 TRBV12-3/TRBV12-4 - CASKAAGPANF TGTGCCAGCAAGGCAGCGGGGCCCGCCAACTTC
- TRBJ2-2 TRBV11-2 - CASLIWGGAELFF TGTGCCAGCCTAATCTGGGGGGGCGCGGAGCTGTTTTTT
- TRBJ1-3 TRBV30 - CAYDYSFAGNTIYF TGTGCCTACGATTATAGTTTTGCTGGAAACACCATATATTTT
- TRBJ1-2 TRBV19 few CASSPAGTTNYGYTF TGTGCCAGCTCTCCCGCGGGCACCACTAACTATGGCTACACCTTC
TRBD2 TRBJ2-3 TRBV2 once CASSLSSRRLAGGSTDTQYF TGTGCCAGCAGCTTGTCATCGAGAAGACTAGCGGGGGGGAGCACAGATACGCAGTATTTT
- TRBJ1-6 TRBV5-1 - CASSLDTGKGSPLHF TGCGCCAGCAGCTTGGACACGGGGAAGGGATCACCCCTCCACTTT
TRBD2 TRBJ2-3 TRBV7-2 - CASSYLAGGTDTQYF TGTGCCAGCAGTTATCTAGCGGGGGGCACAGATACGCAGTATTTT
- TRBJ1-5 TRBV14 - CASSQDRALSYQPQHF TGTGCCAGCAGCCAAGACAGGGCCCTTTCTTATCAGCCCCAGCATTTT
- TRBJ1-5 TRBV19 - CASSPGPGGVQPQHF TGTGCCAGTAGTCCAGGGCCGGGAGGGGTGCAGCCCCAGCATTTT
- TRBJ1-4 TRBV3-1/TRBV3-2 few CASSQGGAREKLFF TGTGCCAGCAGCCAAGGGGGCGCTCGGGAAAAACTGTTTTTT
TRBD2 TRBJ2-5 TRBV5-1 - CASSPGLAGGGGQETQYF TGCGCCAGCAGTCCGGGACTAGCGGGGGGAGGAGGCCAAGAGACCCAGTACTTC
- TRBJ2-1 TRBV5-1 - CASSLNRDNNEQFF TGCGCCAGCAGCTTAAACCGGGACAACAATGAGCAGTTCTTC
TRBD2 TRBJ2-7 TRBV19 - CASSSGGVAYEQYF TGTGCCAGTAGTTCGGGGGGAGTAGCCTACGAGCAGTACTTC
TRBD2 TRBJ2-7 TRBV7-2 once CASSWGLAGYEQYF TGTGCCAGCAGCTGGGGACTAGCGGGCTACGAGCAGTACTTC
- TRBJ2-5 TRBV5-1 - CASSGDGGVGTQYF TGCGCCAGCAGCGGGGACGGAGGGGTGGGGACCCAGTACTTC
TRBD1 TRBJ2-3 TRBV29-1 - CSVGRGRGTDTQYF TGCAGCGTTGGTAGGGGGCGAGGCACAGATACGCAGTATTTT
TRBD2 TRBJ2-2 TRBV9 - CASSALLADTGELFF TGTGCCAGCAGCGCTCTACTAGCGGACACCGGGGAGCTGTTTTTT
- TRBJ2-5 TRBV5-1 - CASSLQDLETQYF TGCGCCAGCAGCTTGCAGGATCTGGAGACCCAGTACTTC
- TRBJ2-7 TRBV9 few CASSVEGLPSYEQYF TGTGCCAGCAGCGTAGAAGGACTTCCCTCCTACGAGCAGTACTTC
- TRBJ1-1 TRBV7-6 - CASSGQINTEAFF TGTGCCAGCAGCGGACAGATAAACACTGAAGCTTTCTTT
- TRBJ1-4 TRBV14 - CASSPQGPLMDEKLFF TGTGCCAGCAGCCCCCAGGGGCCCCTGATGGATGAAAAACTGTTTTTT
TRBD2 TRBJ2-1 TRBV7-9 - CASSVLLSGGAGNEQFF TGTGCCAGCAGCGTCCTCCTTAGCGGGGGGGCCGGCAATGAGCAGTTCTTC
- TRBJ2-7 TRBV5-1 - CASSLGGEPYEQYF TGCGCCAGCAGCTTGGGGGGAGAGCCCTACGAGCAGTACTTC
TRBD2 TRBJ2-7 TRBV28 few CASSWPTSGRSSSYEQYF TGTGCCAGCAGTTGGCCCACTAGCGGGAGGTCTAGCTCCTACGAGCAGTACTTC
- TRBJ2-7 TRBV5-4 - CASSGNDRPASYEQYF TGTGCCAGCAGCGGGAATGACAGGCCCGCTTCCTACGAGCAGTACTTC
TRBD1 TRBJ1-1 TRBV5-4 - CASSGTGATTEAFF TGTGCCAGCAGCGGTACAGGGGCGACCACTGAAGCTTTCTTT
- TRBJ2-5 TRBV19 - CASSMGLGETQYF TGTGCCAGTAGTATGGGCCTCGGAGAGACCCAGTACTTC
TRBD1 TRBJ1-1 TRBV3-1/TRBV3-2 - CASSDRGGNTEAFF TGTGCCAGCAGCGACAGGGGGGGGAACACTGAAGCTTTCTTT
TRBD2 TRBJ2-1 TRBV10-2 - CASSDSSTPGLAEQFF TGCGCCAGCAGTGACTCTTCTACTCCGGGACTAGCCGAGCAGTTCTTC
- TRBJ1-3 TRBV14 few CASSGPGNTIYF TGTGCCAGCTCAGGGCCTGGAAACACCATATATTTT
- TRBJ1-4 TRBV28 once CASSLSFGALHTNEKLFF TGTGCCAGCAGTTTATCTTTTGGGGCCCTTCATACTAATGAAAAACTGTTTTTT
- TRBJ1-2 TRBV9 - CASKAAGANYGYTF TGTGCCAGCAAGGCCGCAGGGGCTAACTATGGCTACACCTTC
- TRBJ2-1 TRBV3-1/TRBV3-2 - CASSRDLRQFF TGTGCCAGCAGCCGAGACCTTAGGCAGTTCTTC
- TRBJ1-5 TRBV19 few CASSTQGINQPQHF TGTGCCAGTAGTACACAGGGAATTAATCAGCCCCAGCATTTT
- TRBJ1-2 TRBV6-5 - CASTRQVYGYTF TGTGCCAGCACCCGACAAGTCTATGGCTACACCTTC
- TRBJ1-5 TRBV10-2 - CASSGSADQPQHF TGCGCCAGCAGTGGGTCGGCCGATCAGCCCCAGCATTTT
- TRBJ1-2 TRBV18 - CASSPASGDYGYTF TGTGCCAGCTCCCCAGCATCAGGGGACTATGGCTACACCTTC
TRBD1 TRBJ2-4 TRBV18 - CASSPGTGGFDIQYF TGTGCCAGCTCACCAGGGACAGGGGGCTTCGACATTCAGTACTTC
- TRBJ1-1 TRBV6-2/TRBV6-3 - CASSSGVDTEAFF TGTGCCAGCAGTTCAGGGGTGGACACTGAAGCTTTCTTT
TRBD1 TRBJ1-4 TRBV5-4 - CASSTGQSAEKLFF TGTGCCAGCAGCACGGGACAGAGTGCTGAAAAACTGTTTTTT
TRBD1 TRBJ2-5 TRBV11-2 - CASSLGQGQETQYF TGTGCCAGCAGCTTAGGACAGGGCCAAGAGACCCAGTACTTC
TRBD2 TRBJ2-1 TRBV6-5 - CASSFLAGAYNEQFF TGTGCCAGCAGTTTTCTAGCGGGGGCATACAATGAGCAGTTCTTC
TRBD1 TRBJ2-7 TRBV29-1 - CSVEGETGSYEQYF TGCAGCGTTGAAGGGGAGACAGGGTCCTACGAGCAGTACTTC
TRBD1 TRBJ2-3 TRBV28 - CASRLGQPFTDTQYF TGTGCCAGCAGACTGGGACAGCCGTTCACAGATACGCAGTATTTT
TRBD1 TRBJ1-2 TRBV28 once CASSLSGQGPSNYGYTF TGTGCCAGCAGTTTGAGCGGACAGGGGCCCTCTAACTATGGCTACACCTTC
TRBD1 TRBJ2-7 TRBV5-4 - CASSLGQGRYEQYF TGTGCCAGCAGCCTAGGACAGGGAAGGTACGAGCAGTACTTC
TRBD2 TRBJ2-3 TRBV3-1/TRBV3-2 - CASSGESGGAYF TGTGCCAGCAGCGGTGAAAGCGGGGGGGCTTATTTT